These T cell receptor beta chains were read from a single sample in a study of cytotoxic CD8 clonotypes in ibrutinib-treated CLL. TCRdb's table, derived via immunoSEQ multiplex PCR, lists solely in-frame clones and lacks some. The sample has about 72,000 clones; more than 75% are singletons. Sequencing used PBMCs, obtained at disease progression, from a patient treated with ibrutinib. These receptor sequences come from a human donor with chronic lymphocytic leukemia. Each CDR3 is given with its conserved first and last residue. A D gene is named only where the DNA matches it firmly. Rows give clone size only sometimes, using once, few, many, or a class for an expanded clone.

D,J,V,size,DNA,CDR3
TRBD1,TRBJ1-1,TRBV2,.,TGTGCCAGCAGGGACCGGGACAGCAACACTGAAGCTTTCTTT,CASRDRDSNTEAFF
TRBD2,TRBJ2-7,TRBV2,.,TGTGCCAGCAGTCTTAGCGGGAGTTACTACGAGCAGTACTTC,CASSLSGSYYEQYF
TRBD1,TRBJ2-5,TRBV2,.,TGTGCCAGCAGCTGGACAGGTCGAGAGACCCAGTACTTC,CASSWTGRETQYF
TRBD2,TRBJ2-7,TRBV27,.,TGTGCCAGCAGCGGTCCTAGCGGGAAGCTGTACGAGCAGTACTTC,CASSGPSGKLYEQYF
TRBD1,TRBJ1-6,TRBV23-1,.,TGCGCCAGCAGGACCGGGACAGGGAACTCACCCCTCCACTTT,CASRTGTGNSPLHF
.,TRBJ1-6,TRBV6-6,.,TGTGCCAGCAGTTACTCGGCACTATCGGGATCCCTCCACTTT,CASSYSALSGSLHF
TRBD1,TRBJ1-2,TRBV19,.,TGTGCCAGTAGCCTAGGACAGGGGTTTTCGGGCTATGGCTACACCTTC,CASSLGQGFSGYGYTF
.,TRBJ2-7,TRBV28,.,TGTGCCAGCAGTTTTCCCCAGACTGGGGGAGCGGGCTACGAGCAGTACTTC,CASSFPQTGGAGYEQYF
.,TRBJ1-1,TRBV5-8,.,TGTGCCAGCAGCCGCCCGGGGGGTTGGACTGAAGCTTTCTTT,CASSRPGGWTEAFF
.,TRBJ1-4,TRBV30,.,TGTGCCTGGACAGGGGATAATGAAAAACTGTTTTTT,CAWTGDNEKLFF
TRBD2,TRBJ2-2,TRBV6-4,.,TGTGCCAGCAGTGTACTAGCGGGCACCGGGGAGCTGTTTTTT,CASSVLAGTGELFF
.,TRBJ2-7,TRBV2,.,TGTGCCAGCAGTGAAGCGCCCTACGAGCAGTACTTC,CASSEAPYEQYF
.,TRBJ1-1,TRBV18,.,TGTGCCAGCTCACCAGGGGGAGGTTACACTGAAGCTTTCTTT,CASSPGGGYTEAFF
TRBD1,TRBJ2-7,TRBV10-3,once,TGTGCCATCAGCCGAGACAGGGGTGAGCAGTACTTC,CAISRDRGEQYF
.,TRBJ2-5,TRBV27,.,TGTGCCAGCAGTTTTTTCGGCGCGGAGACCCAGTACTTC,CASSFFGAETQYF